One sample yielded the 9 T cell receptor beta chains listed below, sequenced in a study of PD-L1 blockade in urothelial cancer. Sequenced by immunoSEQ multiplex PCR; TCRdb stores in-frame clones only, minus some. Altogether 55,000 to 75,000 clones are present, around four fifths being singletons, with the ten largest covering 1.5% to 2%. The time point here: pretreatment peripheral blood. The sample was PBMCs, taken around atezolizumab (anti-PD-L1) treatment. The receptor set was obtained from a man aged 65-85 years with urothelial cancer.

The chain has TRBV19 and TRBJ2-7; D is ambiguous. The CDR3 length is 14 residues. Trimming took off 5 bases at V and 7 bases at J, with 18 bases between the two ends. Looked up from germline, CDR1 is LNHDA and CDR2 is SQIVND (reference sequence). The CDR3 DNA is TGTGCCAGTAGTTCTCAAGCTCCTCTTGTAGAGCAGTACTTC. Encoded protein: CASSSQAPLVEQYF.

The CDR3 reads CASSLGGANYGYTF. Written as DNA, the CDR3 is TGTGCCAGTAGTCTGGGGGGAGCTAACTATGGCTACACCTTC. The genes are TRBV19 and TRBJ1-2, with TRBD1 as a possible D gene (5 bases). The CDR3 consists of 14 residues. CDR1 is LNHDA, CDR2 SQIVND, per germline (reference sequence). The V end lost 5 bases, the J end lost 0 bases, and 10 bases lay between the germline ends.

The chain uses TRBV30 and TRBJ2-7; 8 bases are a match to TRBD1. Germline CDR1 is GTSNPN and CDR2 is SVGIG (reference sequence). The CDR3 is made up of 14 amino acids. J gave up 7 bases and V 4 bases, and 12 bases lay outside the gene matches. CDR3 sequence (DNA): TGTGCCTGGACTAGTGCGGACAGGGTGCGGGAGCAGTACTTC. Its protein product is CAWTSADRVREQYF.

The rearrangement joins TRBV11-3 to TRBJ2-7; 7 bases map to TRBD1. CDR1 is SGHNT, CDR2 YENEEA, per germline. This CDR3 spans 14 amino acids. With V trimmed by 5 bases and J by 6 bases, 10 bases remained unmatched. The CDR3 sequence is CASSPGTEDGEQYF. CDR3 nucleotide sequence: TGTGCCAGCAGCCCCGGGACAGAAGATGGCGAGCAGTACTTC.

V usage is TRBV20-1 and J usage is TRBJ2-1; no definite D call. The CDR3 is made up of 10 amino acids. V gave up 3 bases and J gave up 12 bases, with 9 bases separating them. Germline lookup yields CDR1 DFQATT and CDR2 SNEGSKA (reference sequence). The CDR3 loop is CSARYGSQFF. CDR3 bases: TGCAGTGCTAGGTACGGGTCGCAGTTCTTC.

This chain connects TRBV18 to TRBJ1-2, with unresolved D. The germline V gene has CDR1 KGHSH and CDR2 LQKENI. V was shortened by 3 bases and J by 6 bases, with 17 bases between the two germline ends. This CDR3 comprises 15 residues. The chain's CDR3 is CASSPQPYHRNGYTF. CDR3 in DNA: TGTGCCAGCTCACCTCAACCCTATCACCGAAATGGCTACACCTTC.

The chain employs TRBV2 and TRBJ2-5; D call uncertain. In germline, CDR1 is SNHLY, CDR2 FYNNEI. V lost 4 bases, J lost 2 bases, and 5 bases lay in between. The CDR3 is 12 residues long. Written as DNA, the CDR3 is TGTGCCAGCAGTGTCTATCAAGAGACCCAGTACTTC. Encoded protein: CASSVYQETQYF.

The chain recombines TRBV11-3 with TRBJ1-1, with 12 bases identical to TRBD1. V lost 4 bases, J lost 2 bases, and 2 bases stayed unmatched. CDR1 is SGHNT and CDR2 is YENEEA in the germline V gene. The CDR3 covers 15 residues. CDR3 nucleotide sequence: TGTGCCAGCAGCTCGGGACAGGGGGCCAACACTGAAGCTTTCTTT. This gives the protein CASSSGQGANTEAFF.

The chain links TRBV9 to TRBJ1-2; D is perhaps TRBD1 (6 bases). The CDR3 runs to 14 residues. The V and J ends lost 0 bases and 2 bases respectively, with 8 bases between them. CDR1 and CDR2 (germline): SGDLS, YYNGEE. The chain's CDR3 is CASSVEGTNYGYTF. Here the CDR3 DNA reads TGTGCCAGCAGCGTAGAGGGGACAAACTATGGCTACACCTTC.